One sample yielded the 5 T cell receptor beta chains listed below, sequenced in a study of naive and memory T cell subsets. Both TRBC1 and TRBC2 were covered by a beta constant-region primer of two equimolar oligonucleotides. TCRdb re-analysed the UMI-ligation and nested PCR reads in MiXCR, keeping a single row per CDR3 protein. The sample carries about 21,000 distinct CDR3 sequences, approximately 11% recorded once. Sequences were obtained from central memory CD8+ T cells from blood. All receptors come from a human donor in good health.

A word on this clonotype: This may be a read error, as it is one base from a much larger clone. V is TRBV7-6 and J is TRBJ1-3; D not resolved. Trimming took off 4 bases at V and 5 bases at J, with 21 bases between the two ends. The germline V gene encodes CDR1 SGHVS and CDR2 FNYEAQ. CDR3 length: 17 residues. CDR3 region: CASSSGPCTSSRNTIYF. The CDR3 DNA sequence: TGTGCCAGCAGCTCCGGACCGTGCACTTCATCCCGAAACACCATATATTTT.

This sequence joins TRBV7-9 and TRBJ2-4; the D gene is possibly TRBD2 (5 bases). CDR3 length equals 14 residues. Germline lookup yields CDR1 SEHNR and CDR2 FQNEAQ (reference sequence). The V gene lost 5 bases and the J gene lost 4 bases, with 12 bases spanning the gap. The CDR3 sequence: CASSRDDLKNIQYF. The CDR3, as DNA: TGTGCCAGCAGCCGGGATGACTTGAAAAACATTCAGTACTTC.

This clonotype appeared a few times. The chain employs TRBV2 and TRBJ2-7; unclear D gene. Trimming took off 4 bases at V and 3 bases at J, with 10 bases between the two ends. This CDR3 comprises 13 residues. Germline V lookup: CDR1 SNHLY, CDR2 FYNNEI. The CDR3 nucleotides are TGTGCCAGCAGTGCATCGGTACTCTACGAGCAGTACTTC. Its translation is CASSASVLYEQYF.

In its sample, this clonotype was seen a few times. The chain recombines TRBV29-1 with TRBJ2-1; the match to TRBD1 covers 7 bases. V lost 5 bases and J lost 3; bases outside the gene matches: 7. Germline assignment: CDR1 SQVTM and CDR2 ANQGSEA. The length of the CDR3 is 14 residues. The chain's CDR3 is CSVSDRDVYNEQFF. The CDR3, as DNA: TGCAGCGTTTCCGACAGGGATGTCTACAATGAGCAGTTCTTC.

Many counts were recorded for this clonotype. V is TRBV3-1 and J is TRBJ1-4, with 8 bases identical to TRBD1. The CDR3 length is 14 residues. Germline V gives CDR1 LGHDT, CDR2 YNNKEL (reference sequence). Trimming removed 4 bases from V and 8 bases from J; junction bases left unmatched: 6. CDR3 in amino acids: CASSRQGRREKLFF. The CDR3, as DNA: TGTGCCAGCAGCCGACAGGGGAGGCGAGAAAAACTGTTTTTT.